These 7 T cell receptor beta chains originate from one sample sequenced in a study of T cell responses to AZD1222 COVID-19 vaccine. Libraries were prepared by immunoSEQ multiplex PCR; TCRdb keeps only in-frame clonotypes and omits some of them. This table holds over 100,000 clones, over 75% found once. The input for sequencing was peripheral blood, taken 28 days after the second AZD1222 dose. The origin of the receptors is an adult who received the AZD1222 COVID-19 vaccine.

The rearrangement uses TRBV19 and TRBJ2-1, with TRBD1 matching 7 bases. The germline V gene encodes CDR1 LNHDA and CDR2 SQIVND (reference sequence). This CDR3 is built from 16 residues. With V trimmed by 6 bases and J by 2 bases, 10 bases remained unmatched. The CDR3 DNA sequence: TGTGCCAGTAGCCGCACCGGGACAGAAACCTACAATGAGCAGTTCTTC. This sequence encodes CASSRTGTETYNEQFF. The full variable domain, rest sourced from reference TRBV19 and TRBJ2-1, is DGGITQSPKYLFRKEGQNVTLSCEQNLNHDAMYWYRQDPGQGLRLIYYSQIVNDFQKGDIAEGYSVSREKKESFPLTVTSAQKNPTAFYLCASSRTGTETYNEQFFGPGTRLTVL.

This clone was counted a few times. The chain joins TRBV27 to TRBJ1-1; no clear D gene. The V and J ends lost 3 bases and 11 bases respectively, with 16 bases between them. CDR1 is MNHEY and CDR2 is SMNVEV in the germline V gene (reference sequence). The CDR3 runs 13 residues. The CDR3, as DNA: TGTGCCAGCAGTTTGTCCAGGCTAACCGAGGCTTTCTTT. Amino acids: CASSLSRLTEAFF.

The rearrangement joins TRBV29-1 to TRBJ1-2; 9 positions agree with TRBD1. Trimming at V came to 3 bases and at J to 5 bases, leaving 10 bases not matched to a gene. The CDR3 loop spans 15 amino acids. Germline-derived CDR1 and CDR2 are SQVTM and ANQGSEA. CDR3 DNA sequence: TGCAGCGTTGACCGCGGACAGGGGAGCCAGTATGGCTACACCTTC. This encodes CSVDRGQGSQYGYTF.

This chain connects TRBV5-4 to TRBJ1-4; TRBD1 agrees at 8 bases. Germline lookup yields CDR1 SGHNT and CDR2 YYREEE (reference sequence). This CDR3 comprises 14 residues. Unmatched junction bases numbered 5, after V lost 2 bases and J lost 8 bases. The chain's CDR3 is CASSLYRGGEKLFF. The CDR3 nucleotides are TGTGCCAGCAGCTTATACAGGGGGGGGGAAAAACTGTTTTTT. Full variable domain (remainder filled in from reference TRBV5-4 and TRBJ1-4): ETGVTQSPTHLIKTRGQQVTLRCSSQSGHNTVSWYQQALGQGPQFIFQYYREEENGRGNFPPRFSGLQFPNYSSELNVNALELDDSALYLCASSLYRGGEKLFFGSGTQLSVL.

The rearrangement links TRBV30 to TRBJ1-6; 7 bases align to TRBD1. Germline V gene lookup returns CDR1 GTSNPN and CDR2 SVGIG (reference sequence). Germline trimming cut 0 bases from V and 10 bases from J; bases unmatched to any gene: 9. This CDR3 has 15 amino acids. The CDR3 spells CAWSVVRGRVSPLHF. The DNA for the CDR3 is TGTGCCTGGAGTGTAGTAAGGGGGCGCGTATCACCCCTCCACTTT. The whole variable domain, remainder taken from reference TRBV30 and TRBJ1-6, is SQTIHQWPATLVQPVGSPLSLECTVEGTSNPNLYWYRQAAGRGLQLLFYSVGIGQISSEVPQNLSASRPQDRQFILSSKKLLLSDSGFYLCAWSVVRGRVSPLHFGNGTRLTVT.

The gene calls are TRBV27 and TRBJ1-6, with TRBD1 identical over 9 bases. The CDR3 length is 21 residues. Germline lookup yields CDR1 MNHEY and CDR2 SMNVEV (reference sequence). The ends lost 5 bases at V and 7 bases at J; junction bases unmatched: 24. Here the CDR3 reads CASSTHWGQGSYPMRNSPLHF. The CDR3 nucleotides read TGTGCCAGCAGTACCCACTGGGGACAGGGAAGCTATCCTATGCGGAATTCACCCCTCCACTTT.

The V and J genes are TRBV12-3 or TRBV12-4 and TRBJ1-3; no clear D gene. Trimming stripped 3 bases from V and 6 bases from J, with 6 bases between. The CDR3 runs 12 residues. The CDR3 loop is CASSFSENTIYF. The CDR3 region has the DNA TGTGCCAGCAGTTTCTCGGAAAACACCATATATTTT.